A selection of T cell receptor beta chains follows, all from one sample in a study of human T cells and chemical hapten exposure. TCRdb ran MiXCR on the RACE reads and lists one entry per CDR3 protein. Here the sample spans tens of thousands of distinct CDR3 sequences, approximately 9.4% being singletons. The material was whole blood, obtained in connection with sensitization to the hapten diphenylcyclopropenone (DPC). The receptors derive from a woman between 35 and 50 years old with alopecia areata. Some clones in this sample may be carry-over from other donors' samples. CDR3s include the opening cysteine and the closing phenylalanine or tryptophan. The D gene is left open where the match is weak. Only some rows state a clone size, as once, few, many or a class for expanded clones.

J gene | V gene | clone size | D gene | CDR3 DNA | CDR3 protein
TRBJ2-7 | TRBV15 | many | - | TGTGCCACCCTCGGCTGGGAGCAGTACTTC | CATLGWEQYF
TRBJ1-2 | TRBV18 | many | TRBD1 | TGTGCCAGCTCACCAAGGACAGGGGAGGACTATGGCTACACCTTC | CASSPRTGEDYGYTF
TRBJ2-5 | TRBV5-1 | - | - | TGCGCCAGCAGCCTCAGTCGGGAGACCCAGTACTTC | CASSLSRETQYF
TRBJ2-7 | TRBV5-8 | - | TRBD2 | TGTGCCAGCAGCTTGGGCAGCGGGAACGAGCAGTACTTC | CASSLGSGNEQYF
TRBJ2-2 | TRBV29-1 | - | - | TGCAGCGCCACCGTCCATTCCACCGGGGAGCTGTTTTTT | CSATVHSTGELFF
TRBJ2-1 | TRBV29-1 | few | TRBD2 | TGCAGCGTGAGGAGACTAGCGGATATGTACAATGAGCAGTTCTTC | CSVRRLADMYNEQFF
TRBJ2-1 | TRBV5-6 | many | - | TGTGCCAGCAGCTGGGGGGTGTCCTACAATGAGCAGTTCTTC | CASSWGVSYNEQFF
TRBJ2-1 | TRBV9 | few | - | TGTGCCAGCGGTGTTAGTGAGAGCTCCTACAATGAGCAGTTCTTC | CASGVSESSYNEQFF
TRBJ2-3 | TRBV10-3 | few | - | TGTGCCATCAGTGAGTCTTCCGGGGTAGATACGCAGTATTTT | CAISESSGVDTQYF
TRBJ1-5 | TRBV20-1 | - | - | TGCAGTGCTAGAGATACGAGCAATCAGCCCCAGCATTTT | CSARDTSNQPQHF
TRBJ2-1 | TRBV12-3/TRBV12-4 | many | TRBD2 | TGTGCCAGCAGTCCCGGGACTAGCGGGGGGGCCAACCATGAGCAGTTCTTC | CASSPGTSGGANHEQFF
TRBJ2-7 | TRBV3-1 | many | - | TGTGCCAGCAGCCCTCCCGGGACTCCATCCTACGAGCAGTACTTC | CASSPPGTPSYEQYF
TRBJ1-1 | TRBV10-3 | few | - | TGTGCCATCAGTTCGTCCGTGGGGGGCAGCACTGAAGCTTTCTTT | CAISSSVGGSTEAFF
TRBJ2-1 | TRBV3-1 | many | - | TGTGCCAGCAGCCAAGCCGCGGGACTTCGGGCCTACAATGAGCAGTTCTTC | CASSQAAGLRAYNEQFF
TRBJ2-3 | TRBV4-1 | few | - | TGCGCCAGCAGCCGGGGACTCTTCGGCACAGATACGCAGTATTTT | CASSRGLFGTDTQYF
TRBJ2-7 | TRBV7-8 | many | TRBD1 | TGTGCCAGCAGCGTAACCGGGACAGCGACCTACGAGCAGTACTTC | CASSVTGTATYEQYF
TRBJ2-7 | TRBV2 | many | TRBD1 | TGTGCCAGCAGTGGGGCAGGGGGTCCCTACGAGCAGTACTTC | CASSGAGGPYEQYF
TRBJ2-7 | TRBV19 | many | - | TGTGCCAGTAGTATTGTGCGTGGGTTCTACGAGCAGTACTTC | CASSIVRGFYEQYF
TRBJ1-2 | TRBV5-1 | few | TRBD1 | TGCGCCAGCAGCTTTAGCGACAGGGTTACTAACTATGGCTACACCTTC | CASSFSDRVTNYGYTF
TRBJ2-4 | TRBV4-2 | - | - | TGTGCCAGCAGCCAAGATGAACTAGCAAAACAGTACTTC | CASSQDELAKQYF
TRBJ2-3 | TRBV7-2 | few | - | TGTGCCAGCAGCTTAACCGGTATGAGCACAGATACGCAGTATTTT | CASSLTGMSTDTQYF
TRBJ2-1 | TRBV7-9 | few | - | TGTGCCAGCAGCCCACAGGGTGGGTGGGAGCAGTTCTTC | CASSPQGGWEQFF
TRBJ1-1 | TRBV18 | many | - | TGTGCCAGCTCCACCAATCAGGGTAGGGACACTGAAGCTTTCTTT | CASSTNQGRDTEAFF
TRBJ1-5 | TRBV7-8 | many | - | TGTGCCAGCAGCTTAAGACACGATAGCAATCAGCCCCAGCATTTT | CASSLRHDSNQPQHF
TRBJ2-3 | TRBV6-5 | - | - | TGTGCCAGCAGTTTAGTTGAAGCGGGCACAGATACGCAGTATTTT | CASSLVEAGTDTQYF
TRBJ1-6 | TRBV7-2 | many | - | TGTGCCAGCAGCTCGTCAGGGTCTGGTTCACCCCTCCACTTT | CASSSSGSGSPLHF
TRBJ2-5 | TRBV7-9 | many | TRBD1 | TGTGCCAGCAGCTTAACAGGGGGAAATGGAGAGACCCAGTACTTC | CASSLTGGNGETQYF
TRBJ2-4 | TRBV3-1 | many | TRBD2 | TGTGCCAGCAGCCAAGAGGGACTAGCGGGGTCCCCATGGTACTTC | CASSQEGLAGSPWYF
TRBJ1-1 | TRBV11-2 | many | - | TGTGCCAGCAGCTTTAAGGGGGGGTTTGGAGGCACTGAAGCTTTCTTT | CASSFKGGFGGTEAFF
TRBJ1-5 | TRBV30 | many | - | TGTGCCTGGAGCGACACGAGTAGCAATCAGCCCCAGCATTTT | CAWSDTSSNQPQHF
TRBJ2-2 | TRBV10-3 | many | - | TGTGCCATCAGTGAGGTGGGGGCGCGGGACACCGGGGAGCTGTTTTTT | CAISEVGARDTGELFF
TRBJ2-7 | TRBV5-6 | many | - | TGTGCCAGCAGCCGTGGACAGTTCGCCTACGAGCAGTACTTC | CASSRGQFAYEQYF
TRBJ1-5 | TRBV12-3/TRBV12-4 | many | TRBD1 | TGTGCCAGCAGTGGGACAGCGCATAGCAATCAGCCCCAGCATTTT | CASSGTAHSNQPQHF
TRBJ1-1 | TRBV18 | many | - | TGTGCCAGCTCACCATGGACTTCGAACACTGAAGCTTTCTTT | CASSPWTSNTEAFF
TRBJ2-2 | TRBV21-1 | few | - | TGTGCCAGCAGCAAGGGGGACAGACGCACCGGGGAGCTGTTTTTT | CASSKGDRRTGELFF
TRBJ2-7 | TRBV13 | - | TRBD1 | TGTGCCAGCAGCTTACTACAGGGGAGCGAGCAGTACTTC | CASSLLQGSEQYF
TRBJ2-2 | TRBV7-2 | - | - | TGTGCCAGCAGCCCTTGGGGGCGCAGCACCGGGGAGCTGTTTTTT | CASSPWGRSTGELFF
TRBJ1-3 | TRBV29-1 | many | TRBD1 | TGCAGCGTTGATACAGGGGCCTCTGGAAACACCATATATTTT | CSVDTGASGNTIYF
TRBJ2-4 | TRBV19 | few | - | TGTGCCAGTAGTATGGGGGACCGGCGAGGGGACATTCAGTACTTC | CASSMGDRRGDIQYF
TRBJ2-3 | TRBV6-2/TRBV6-3 | few | TRBD2 | TGTGCCAGCAGTTACGGGACTAGCGGGGGGCGCACAGATACGCAGTATTTT | CASSYGTSGGRTDTQYF
TRBJ2-5 | TRBV6-2/TRBV6-3 | many | - | TGTGCCAGCAGAATTTCCCAGGGAGAGGTGGAGACCCAGTACTTC | CASRISQGEVETQYF
TRBJ2-7 | TRBV19 | many | - | TGTGCCAGTAGTATGTCGTGGGCCGCGGACGAGCAGTACTTC | CASSMSWAADEQYF
TRBJ2-7 | TRBV2 | few | TRBD1 | TGTGCCAGCAGTTTAGACAGGGGGCACTACGAGCAGTACTTC | CASSLDRGHYEQYF
TRBJ1-6 | TRBV20-1 | many | TRBD1 | TGCAGTGCTGTAGAGAAGACAGGGTTTGGTTCACCCCTCCACTTT | CSAVEKTGFGSPLHF
TRBJ2-1 | TRBV7-9 | many | TRBD2 | TGTGCCAGCAGCTCCACGACTAGCGGCTCTCGGGGGTTCTTC | CASSSTTSGSRGFF
TRBJ2-2 | TRBV7-2 | - | - | TGTGCCAGCAGCTTACGGAGCAAATCGAACACCGGGGAGCTGTTTTTT | CASSLRSKSNTGELFF
TRBJ1-5 | TRBV6-5 | many | - | TGTGCCAGCAGGCCTCAGGGGTGGAGGGATCAGCCCCAGCATTTT | CASRPQGWRDQPQHF
TRBJ1-2 | TRBV29-1 | - | - | TGCAGCGCCTCCCATCCGTACACCTTC | CSASHPYTF
TRBJ2-6 | TRBV10-3 | many | TRBD1 | TGTGCCACCGGACAGGAGGCCAACGTCCTGACTTTC | CATGQEANVLTF
TRBJ1-2 | TRBV30 | many | - | TGTGCCTCCGAGGACCCCGACTCGGGGGGCTACACCTTC | CASEDPDSGGYTF
TRBJ2-5 | TRBV7-2 | few | TRBD2 | TGTGCCAGCAGCTCTTTAGCGGGGGAAGAGACCCAGTACTTC | CASSSLAGEETQYF
TRBJ2-5 | TRBV6-1 | - | - | TGTGCCACCAAGGAGAGGTCATGGGAGACCCAGTACTTC | CATKERSWETQYF
TRBJ1-1 | TRBV18 | many | - | TGTGCCAGCTCACCGCGGGCAGGGGAGAGCACTGAAGCTTTCTTT | CASSPRAGESTEAFF
TRBJ1-1 | TRBV4-2 | many | - | TGTGCCAGCAGCCAAGATATCCAGGGGAGGCGTGAAGCTTTCTTT | CASSQDIQGRREAFF
TRBJ2-2 | TRBV11-2 | many | TRBD1 | TGTGCCAGCAGCTCTTGGACAGGGCTGAACACCGGGGAGCTGTTTTTT | CASSSWTGLNTGELFF
TRBJ1-5 | TRBV15 | many | - | TGTGCCACCCGAGGGGATAGCAATCAGCCCCAGCATTTT | CATRGDSNQPQHF